This T cell receptor beta chain was recorded in a study of Graves' ophthalmopathy and Graves' hyperthyroidism. Study-wide background: Ophthalmopathy absent within 18 months of follow-up marked hyperthyroidism as stable. Findings of the study overall: Blood was where most expanded thyroid clonotypes above 0.001 frequency also turned up.

Aged 18 to 65, the patients with hyperthyroidism had under 2 months' duration and were newly diagnosed. Exclusion criteria comprised other autoimmune diseases, uncontrolled infections, pregnancy or lactation in patients. RNA transcripts served as template for amplifying TCR beta CDR3 sequences. The authors performed first-round RT-PCR with HTBI primers and then a second-round multiplex PCR. TCRdb recomputed calls from the multiplex PCR reads with MiXCR, one row per CDR3 protein. The profile shows about 550,000 distinct CDR3 sequences, under 45% of them singletons. Germline V CDR1 and CDR2: LNHDA, SQIVND (reference sequence). V lost 5 bases, J lost 4 bases, and 6 bases lay in between. This CDR3 spans 12 amino acids. There are many counts of this clonotype. Its antigen remains unidentified.

This chain uses TRBV19 with TRBJ1-5; D ambiguous. The sequence was collected from an adult man with Graves' hyperthyroidism. The specimen sequenced was peripheral blood or thyroid tissue (not recorded which). The CDR3 sequence: CASSGVNQPQHF. CDR3 coding DNA: TGTGCCAGTAGTGGGGTAAATCAGCCCCAGCATTTT.